The entry below describes one TCR beta chain. Its antigen is not known. The sample comes from a study of cytomegalovirus exposure and HLA in healthy donors. This PCR relied on a set of 60 Vbeta primers and 13 Jbeta primers. This table comes from immunoSEQ multiplex PCR, and its TCRdb copy is limited to in-frame clones, with some not included. The sample has 150,000 or so clones, approximately 85% seen once. Whole-study findings and limits: There were reportedly fewer N-insertions in an Asian-associated ancestry cluster than the approximately 670-donor mean, in a later analysis. In a later analysis, a missense DCLRE1C variant was linked to TCR beta V- and J-gene trimming. The majority of TCR sequences were rare, yet some public TCRs appeared in many donors.

The source is a man aged 18-30 years in good health and CMV-seropositive. The sample comprised PBMCs.

The CDR3 DNA is TGTGCCAGCAGCCCGGACATGAACACTGAAGCTTTCTTT. It translates to CASSPDMNTEAFF. The V call is TRBV7-9, the J call TRBJ1-1, with a tentative D call TRBD1 (5 bases). Germline V gene sequence: CDR1 SEHNR, CDR2 FQNEAQ (reference sequence). This CDR3 region has 13 residues. V gave up 5 bases and J gave up 0 bases, with 7 bases separating them.